Listed below are T cell receptor beta chains from one sample, sequenced in a study of Graves' ophthalmopathy and Graves' hyperthyroidism. TCRdb recomputed calls from the multiplex PCR reads with MiXCR, one row per CDR3 protein. This table has 650,000 to 900,000 distinct CDR3 sequences, roughly 41% appearing once. Sequenced material: peripheral blood. The receptors here all came from an adult man with Graves' ophthalmopathy. CDR3s include the opening cysteine and the closing phenylalanine or tryptophan. The D gene is left open where the match is weak. Not every row has a clone size; where given, it reads once, few, many or a size class.

v_call	j_call	d_call	clone_size	cdr3_nt	cdr3_aa
TRBV15	TRBJ2-1	TRBD2	NA	TGTGCCACCAGTGACCCGGGACTAGCGGACTACAATGAGCAGTTCTTC	CATSDPGLADYNEQFF
TRBV7-9	TRBJ1-6	NA	NA	TGTGCCAGCAGTATCGAAGGGTGGGAAGGGTCACCCCTCCACTTT	CASSIEGWEGSPLHF
TRBV10-3	TRBJ1-2	NA	NA	TGTGCCAGCAGTTACGAGTGGATGGACGCTGGCTACACCTTC	CASSYEWMDAGYTF
TRBV7-9	TRBJ2-7	TRBD1	NA	TGTGCCAGCAGCACCAACAGGGGTCTTAATCTCTACGAGCAGTACTTC	CASSTNRGLNLYEQYF
TRBV19	TRBJ1-4	NA	once	TGTGCCAGTAGTCGGAGGGGTGGACAGACAAATGAAAAACTGTTTTTT	CASSRRGGQTNEKLFF
TRBV7-9	TRBJ1-5	NA	many	TGTGCCAGCAGCTTGACAGATCAGCCCCAGCATTTT	CASSLTDQPQHF
TRBV20-1	TRBJ2-7	NA	NA	TGCAGTGCTAGAGTTTCAGGAGAGTACGAGCAGTACTTC	CSARVSGEYEQYF
TRBV4-3	TRBJ2-5	NA	NA	TGCGCCAGCAGCCATGGGTCAGGGGCCCAGTACTTC	CASSHGSGAQYF
TRBV5-1	TRBJ2-2	NA	few	TGCGCCAGCAGCTTGATGCTCGCCGAGGGCACCGGGGAGCTGTTTTTT	CASSLMLAEGTGELFF
TRBV19	TRBJ2-2	TRBD2	few	TGTGCCAGTAGTTTCTCGGGACTAGCAGGAGCCGGGGAGCTGTTTTTT	CASSFSGLAGAGELFF
TRBV29-1	TRBJ2-1	TRBD1	few	TGCAGCGTTCTAAGCCGGGACAGGGCATTCTTGACGTCCTACAATGAGCAGTTCTTC	CSVLSRDRAFLTSYNEQFF
TRBV20-1	TRBJ1-1	NA	NA	TGCAGTGCTAGGGGGGTGAACACTGAAGCTTTCTTT	CSARGVNTEAFF
TRBV9	TRBJ2-5	TRBD2	many	TGTGCCAGCAGCGTAGGCGCGGGAGTCCCGTTGGAGACCCAGTACTTC	CASSVGAGVPLETQYF
TRBV20-1	TRBJ2-3	NA	NA	TGCAGTGCTTTGGACGGTACATCAGATACGCAGTATTTT	CSALDGTSDTQYF
TRBV25-1	TRBJ2-2	TRBD1	NA	TGTGCCGGCAGTGAATGGGACAGGGGGCGCACCGGGGAGCTGTTTTTT	CAGSEWDRGRTGELFF
TRBV24-1	TRBJ2-6	NA	many	TGTGCCACCAGTGACGCGAAGTCCTCTGGGGCCAACGTCCTGACTTTC	CATSDAKSSGANVLTF
TRBV10-1	TRBJ2-2	NA	NA	TGTGCCAGCAGCCGAACAGGCAACGGGGAGCTGTTTTTT	CASSRTGNGELFF
TRBV15	TRBJ2-2	NA	few	TGTGCCACCAGCAGAGATCCGACCGGGGAGCTGTTTTTT	CATSRDPTGELFF
TRBV7-9	TRBJ2-6	NA	NA	TGTGCCAGCAGCTTGGCCGCTCCTGAAGCTTTC	CASSLAAPEAF
TRBV28	TRBJ1-2	NA	NA	TGTGCCAGCAGTTTATATCCAGACACCGGCGGCTACACCTTC	CASSLYPDTGGYTF
TRBV29-1	TRBJ1-5	TRBD1	NA	TGCAGCGTTCAGACAGGGAATCGTCAGCCCCAGCATTTT	CSVQTGNRQPQHF
TRBV27	TRBJ1-3	NA	NA	TGTGCCAGCAGTTTATCACACGGCTCTGGAAACACCATATATTTT	CASSLSHGSGNTIYF
TRBV29-1	TRBJ2-3	TRBD1	many	TGCAGCGTCATTACCGGACAGGGCACAGATACGCAGTATTTT	CSVITGQGTDTQYF
TRBV7-9	TRBJ2-2	NA	many	TGTGCCAGCAGCTTATTGGATACCGGGGAGCTGTTTTTT	CASSLLDTGELFF
TRBV14	TRBJ1-4	NA	few	TGTGCCAGCAGCCAGGGTGCTAATGAAAAACTGTTTTTT	CASSQGANEKLFF
TRBV19	TRBJ1-1	NA	NA	TGTGCCAGTACCTCATTGGTACTGGACCTGAACACTGAAGCTTTCTTT	CASTSLVLDLNTEAFF
TRBV9	TRBJ1-3	NA	once	TGTGCCGGCAGCTCTCATCGTGCGGACGGTGGAAACACCATATATTTT	CAGSSHRADGGNTIYF
TRBV25-1	TRBJ2-3	NA	NA	TGTGCCAGCAGCGGGAGAGATACGCAGTATTTT	CASSGRDTQYF
TRBV6-1	TRBJ1-5	NA	many	TGTGCCAGCAGTGTGGGGCACCAGCCCCAGCATTTT	CASSVGHQPQHF
TRBV11-1	TRBJ1-1	NA	NA	TGTGCCAGCAAATACAGACGGAACACTGAAGCTTTCTTT	CASKYRRNTEAFF
TRBV2	TRBJ2-5	NA	NA	TGTGCCAGCAGGAGAGGGGAGGTAGTGGAGACCCAGTACTTC	CASRRGEVVETQYF
TRBV9	TRBJ1-2	NA	many	TGTGCCAGCACCCAACTAGGGGCTAACTATGGCTACACCTTC	CASTQLGANYGYTF
TRBV9	TRBJ1-2	TRBD1	once	TGTGCCAGCAGCGTAGAGGGGGCGGGAGGCCACACCTTC	CASSVEGAGGHTF
TRBV5-1	TRBJ2-7	NA	few	TGCGCCAGCAGCCCCGGGACTCATCGGGACGAGCAGTACTTC	CASSPGTHRDEQYF
TRBV14	TRBJ2-7	TRBD2	NA	TGTGCCAGCAGCGTAGGGACTATGTCCTACGAGCAGTACTTC	CASSVGTMSYEQYF
TRBV7-9	TRBJ1-1	TRBD1	many	TGTGCCAGCAGCTTAGCTAAACCGGGACAGACGAACACTGAAGCTTTCTTT	CASSLAKPGQTNTEAFF
TRBV7-2	TRBJ1-1	NA	NA	TGTGCCAGCAGTTTATTGGGGGGGAAGGGGGGCACTGAAGCTTTCTTT	CASSLLGGKGGTEAFF
TRBV19	TRBJ1-2	NA	NA	TGTGCCTGGACAAACTGGCAGGGCCAGGCCCCAGCGAGCTATGGCTACACCTTC	CAWTNWQGQAPASYGYTF
TRBV20-1	TRBJ1-2	NA	few	TGCAGTGCTAGAGATCTTAAAGGGGCCAACTATGGCTACACCTTC	CSARDLKGANYGYTF
TRBV7-9	TRBJ1-6	TRBD1	once	TGTGCCAGCAGCATGACAGGGGGCCCTAATTCACCCCTCCACTTT	CASSMTGGPNSPLHF
TRBV20-1	TRBJ2-7	TRBD1	few	TGCAGTGCTAGAGTTGGGACAGAAGGCTACGAGCAGTACTTC	CSARVGTEGYEQYF
TRBV2	TRBJ1-1	NA	NA	TGTGCCAGCACCGAGTCAGGAGAGGGTTTCTTAACTGAAGCTTTCTTT	CASTESGEGFLTEAFF
TRBV25-1	TRBJ2-2	NA	NA	TGTGCCAGCAGTTGGGGGGGGCAGCCGAACACCGGGGAGCTGTTTTTT	CASSWGGQPNTGELFF
TRBV14	TRBJ2-7	TRBD1	NA	TGTGCCAGCAGCCAAGATATTGCGGGACAGGGGTTCTACGAGCAGTACTTC	CASSQDIAGQGFYEQYF
TRBV4-2	TRBJ2-5	TRBD2	NA	TGTGCCAGCAGCCAAGATCGAGGGAGCGGGAGCTCAGAGACCCAGTACTTC	CASSQDRGSGSSETQYF
TRBV11-2	TRBJ2-7	NA	NA	TGTGCCAGCAGCCCTGACCCGGCCCCCTACGAGCAGTACTTC	CASSPDPAPYEQYF
TRBV7-2	TRBJ1-2	NA	many	TGTGCCAGCAGCTCCCTCGGCTATGGCTACACCTTC	CASSSLGYGYTF
TRBV15	TRBJ1-2	NA	NA	TGTGCCACCAGCAGCGGGCCCTATGGCTACACCTTC	CATSSGPYGYTF
TRBV10-3	TRBJ2-3	TRBD2	NA	TGTGCCATCAGTGAGTCCGTGACTAGCGGGGTCAGCACAGATACGCAGTATTTT	CAISESVTSGVSTDTQYF
TRBV15	TRBJ1-1	NA	NA	TGTGCCACCAGCAGAGGATCCAGGGAGAACACTGAAGCTTTCTTT	CATSRGSRENTEAFF
TRBV20-1	TRBJ2-5	NA	few	TGCAGTGCTAGTCGGTGGTCCCAAGAGACCCAGTACTTC	CSASRWSQETQYF